The next 12 T cell receptor beta chains were all read from a single sample in a study of cytomegalovirus exposure and HLA in healthy donors. The PCR was carried out with 60 Vbeta primers and 13 Jbeta primers. The data were produced by immunoSEQ multiplex PCR, yet TCRdb's version contains in-frame clones alone and is incomplete. The sample carries over 150,000 clones, roughly four fifths recorded once. The sequenced sample was PBMCs. These TCRs come from a middle-aged man in good health and CMV-seropositive.

The chain recombines TRBV27 with TRBJ2-3; 13 nucleotides line up with TRBD2. V was pared by 3 bases and J by 2 bases, with 8 bases of the junction left unmatched. The germline V gene encodes CDR1 MNHEY and CDR2 SMNVEV (reference sequence). CDR3 size: 18 residues. The CDR3 sequence: CASSFGLAGVGTTDTQYF. CDR3 bases: TGTGCCAGCAGTTTCGGACTAGCGGGAGTTGGGACCACAGATACGCAGTATTTT.

J is TRBJ2-1 and V is TRBV18, with 7 bases matching TRBD1. From germline, CDR1 is KGHSH and CDR2 LQKENI. The V gene end was trimmed by 1 base and the J gene end by 8 bases; junction bases not matched to a gene: 11. CDR3 length equals 16 residues. The CDR3 protein is CASSPRSQGNYYEQFF. CDR3 in DNA: TGTGCCAGCTCACCACGTTCACAGGGGAATTATTATGAGCAGTTCTTC.

The V and J genes are TRBV6-1 and TRBJ1-1, with TRBD1 matching 11 bases. The germline CDR1 and CDR2 sequences are MNHNS and SASEGT. V was clipped by 4 bases and J by 11 bases; unmatched bases: 9. This CDR3 region has 14 residues. The CDR3: CASSGTGGLVGAFF. CDR3 DNA sequence: TGTGCCAGCAGTGGGACAGGGGGCCTGGTCGGGGCTTTCTTT.

J is TRBJ2-3 and V is TRBV30; 8 bases align to TRBD1. This CDR3 has 14 amino acids. Unmatched junction bases numbered 6, after V lost 5 bases and J lost 2 bases. Germline CDR1 and CDR2: GTSNPN and SVGIG (reference sequence). CDR3 protein: CAWVKDRDTDTQYF. The CDR3 DNA sequence: TGTGCCTGGGTCAAGGACAGGGACACAGATACGCAGTATTTT. Drawing the rest from reference TRBV30 and TRBJ2-3, the complete variable domain is SQTIHQWPATLVQPVGSPLSLECTVEGTSNPNLYWYRQAAGRGLQLLFYSVGIGQISSEVPQNLSASRPQDRQFILSSKKLLLSDSGFYLCAWVKDRDTDTQYFGPGTRLTVL.

The chain couples TRBV5-4 to TRBJ2-1; 11 positions agree with TRBD2. The germline gives CDR1 SGHNT, CDR2 YYREEE (reference sequence). Trimming at V came to 2 bases and at J to 10 bases, leaving 8 bases not matched to a gene. The CDR3 is 15 residues long. The CDR3 protein is CASSFILAGVREQFF. CDR3 nucleotide sequence: TGTGCCAGCAGCTTTATACTAGCGGGAGTAAGAGAGCAGTTCTTC.

Here the CDR3 DNA reads TGTGCCAGCAGCTTGGTGGGGCATGAAAAACTGTTTTTT. This codes for CASSLVGHEKLFF. The chain is built from TRBV5-8 and TRBJ1-4; D is perhaps TRBD1 (5 bases). With 0 bases removed from V and 6 bases from J, the gap between germline ends came to 6 bases. Germline V gene sequence: CDR1 SGHTS, CDR2 YDEGEE. The CDR3 is made up of 13 amino acids.

The chain combines TRBV6-1 with TRBJ2-3; 8 bases are shared with TRBD2. J gave up 2 bases and V 0 bases, and 4 bases lay outside the gene matches. Germline V gene data show CDR1 as MNHNS and CDR2 as SASEGT. The CDR3 runs to 16 residues. The CDR3 DNA is TGTGCCAGCAGTGAAGCGGCTAGCGGGTACACAGATACGCAGTATTTT. Translated, it gives CASSEAASGYTDTQYF.

The chain uses TRBV7-2 and TRBJ2-3; 12 bases fit TRBD2. Germline V gene data show CDR1 as SGHTA and CDR2 as FQGNSA. The CDR3 is 19 residues long. Trimming took 3 bases from V and 2 from J; bases not matched to a gene: 12. The CDR3 coding sequence is TGTGCCAGCAGCTTCAGGCTAGCGGGGGGGTTTCAAGTCACAGATACGCAGTATTTT. It translates to CASSFRLAGGFQVTDTQYF.

The chain has TRBV19 and TRBJ1-6, with D hard to call. The CDR3 loop spans 14 amino acids. Germline CDR1 reads LNHDA; CDR2 reads SQIVND (reference sequence). Trimming took 6 bases from V and 7 from J, leaving 13 bases between them. This CDR3 is CASSLEDYNSPLHF. CDR3 DNA sequence: TGTGCCAGTAGCCTGGAGGACTACAATTCACCCCTCCACTTT.

Here the CDR3 reads CASSRAGKYYGYTF. The CDR3 DNA reads as TGTGCCAGTAGCCGGGCAGGGAAGTACTATGGCTACACCTTC. The J gene is TRBJ1-2, the V gene TRBV19, with a possible D match to TRBD1 (5 bases). There are 14 residues in the CDR3. V was shortened by 6 bases and J by 3 bases, with 14 bases between the two germline ends. Germline CDR1 LNHDA, CDR2 SQIVND (reference sequence).

V gene TRBV5-1 combines with J gene TRBJ2-7; 9 positions agree with TRBD2. Germline V gene lookup returns CDR1 SGHRS and CDR2 YFSETQ. The CDR3 loop spans 14 amino acids. Trimming removed 4 bases from V and 3 bases from J; junction bases left unmatched: 5. The CDR3 reads CASSQTSGDYEQYF. The CDR3 DNA reads as TGCGCCAGCAGCCAGACTAGCGGAGACTACGAGCAGTACTTC.

The rearrangement joins TRBV14 to TRBJ2-3; a possible D gene is TRBD1 (5 bases). V lost 1 base, J lost 7 bases, and 15 bases lay in between. The CDR3 runs to 15 residues. Germline V lookup: CDR1 SGHDN, CDR2 FVKESK. CDR3 sequence (DNA): TGTGCCAGCAGCCAAGCTTCAGGGTCCCTAAATACGCAGTATTTT. It codes for CASSQASGSLNTQYF.